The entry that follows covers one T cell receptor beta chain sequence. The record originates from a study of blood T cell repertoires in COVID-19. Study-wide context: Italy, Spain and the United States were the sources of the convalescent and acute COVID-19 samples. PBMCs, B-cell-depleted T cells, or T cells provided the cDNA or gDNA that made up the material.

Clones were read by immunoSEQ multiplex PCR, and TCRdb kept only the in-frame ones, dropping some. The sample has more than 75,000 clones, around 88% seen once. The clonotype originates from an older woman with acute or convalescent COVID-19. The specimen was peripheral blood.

CDR3 nucleotide sequence: TGCAGCGTGAGGACTGCCCCTAGCACAGATACGCAGTATTTT. Its translation: CSVRTAPSTDTQYF. The chain couples TRBV29-1 to TRBJ2-3; maybe TRBD2 (5 bases). Germline V CDR1 and CDR2: SQVTM, ANQGSEA. This CDR3 contains 14 residues. With 6 bases removed from V and 0 bases from J, the gap between germline ends came to 13 bases.